This TCR beta chain was sequenced for a study of blood T cell repertoires in COVID-19. For the study at large: Specimens from acute and convalescent COVID-19 originated in the United States, Italy and Spain.

This CDR3 has 17 amino acids. Looked up from germline, CDR1 is SGHTA and CDR2 is FQGNSA. V lost 7 bases to trimming and J lost 1 base, with 22 bases between them. As originally analysed: Estimation of nucleated cell counts relied on the amplification of reference gene primers. Clones were sequenced by immunoSEQ multiplex PCR, and TCRdb holds only the in-frame ones, with some missing. D and trimming were read from the DNA, whereas the V and J calls and clone size are those reported in that table. The sample has around 62,000 clones, around 87% seen once. What was sequenced was peripheral blood. The J gene is TRBJ1-2, the V gene TRBV7-2, with D uncertain. This clonotype was sampled from a woman aged 60-70 years with acute or convalescent COVID-19. CDR3 sequence: CASTFTASRLLNYGYTF. CDR3 coding DNA: TGTGCCAGCACCTTTACTGCGAGCAGACTTCTTAACTATGGCTACACCTTC.